The rows below give T cell receptor beta chains drawn from one sample of a study of patients and donors after allogeneic stem cell transplantation. TCRdb redid the calling of the RT-PCR reads with MiXCR, one entry per CDR3 protein. Of tens of thousands of distinct CDR3 sequences listed, approximately 25% are singletons. Sequencing was performed on blood, either unsorted or a sorted T cell fraction (not recorded which). Receptors originate from a human donor who was either an allogeneic HSCT recipient or a stem cell or donor lymphocyte infusion donor (not recorded which). It is not recorded whose cells these are; they may come from a transplant donor. Both conserved end residues are part of each CDR3. A D gene is named only where the DNA matches it firmly. A clone size is listed for some rows: how often the clone was seen (once, few, many), or a class if it is expanded.

D: TRBD1
size: NA
J: TRBJ1-4
V: TRBV7-8
CDR3: CASSRLTGLGEKLFF
DNA: TGTGCCAGCAGCCGCCTGACAGGGTTAGGGGAAAAACTGTTTTTT

D: TRBD2
size: few
J: TRBJ2-1
V: TRBV4-2
CDR3: CASSHGREARNEQFF
DNA: TGTGCCAGCAGCCACGGACGGGAGGCTCGGAATGAGCAGTTCTTC

D: NA
size: few
J: TRBJ1-2
V: TRBV10-3
CDR3: CAISRGQDFHYGYTF
DNA: TGTGCCATCAGTCGGGGGCAAGATTTCCACTATGGCTACACCTTC

D: NA
size: few
J: TRBJ2-7
V: TRBV7-9
CDR3: CASSSGQFTHF
DNA: TGTGCCAGCAGCTCCGGACAGTTTACTCACTTC

D: TRBD2
size: once
J: TRBJ2-5
V: TRBV10-3
CDR3: CAISAFGGLGEGETQYF
DNA: TGTGCCATCAGTGCCTTCGGGGGACTAGGCGAGGGAGAGACCCAGTACTTC

D: NA
size: few
J: TRBJ2-3
V: TRBV2
CDR3: CASSDRWGPGTDTQYF
DNA: TGTGCCAGCAGTGATCGGTGGGGCCCCGGCACAGATACGCAGTATTTT

D: TRBD2
size: few
J: TRBJ2-5
V: TRBV11-2
CDR3: CASRLSGANDQYF
DNA: TGTGCCAGCAGATTAAGCGGGGCCAACGACCAGTACTTC

D: NA
size: few
J: TRBJ1-1
V: TRBV29-1
CDR3: CSVDFRGVAAFF
DNA: TGCAGCGTTGATTTTAGGGGGGTAGCAGCTTTCTTT

D: NA
size: few
J: TRBJ2-7
V: TRBV2
CDR3: CASRETEAYEQYF
DNA: TGTGCCAGCAGAGAGACAGAGGCCTACGAGCAGTACTTC

D: TRBD2
size: NA
J: TRBJ2-1
V: TRBV9
CDR3: CASNPWSGSSYNEQFF
DNA: TGTGCCAGCAACCCTTGGAGCGGGAGCTCCTACAATGAGCAGTTCTTC

D: NA
size: NA
J: TRBJ1-1
V: TRBV4-1
CDR3: CASSPQWGASTEAFF
DNA: TGCGCCAGCTCCCCCCAATGGGGGGCCAGCACTGAAGCTTTCTTT

D: NA
size: NA
J: TRBJ1-1
V: TRBV30
CDR3: CAWTDQGEAFF
DNA: TGTGCCTGGACCGACCAAGGTGAAGCTTTCTTT

D: NA
size: NA
J: TRBJ1-1
V: TRBV12-3/TRBV12-4
CDR3: CASRPVTEAFF
DNA: TGTGCCAGCAGGCCAGTCACTGAAGCTTTCTTT

D: NA
size: NA
J: TRBJ1-2
V: TRBV20-1
CDR3: CSPSGGYNYGYTF
DNA: TGCAGTCCATCCGGGGGATATAACTATGGCTACACCTTC

D: NA
size: NA
J: TRBJ1-2
V: TRBV20-1
CDR3: CSATAEGRGGYTF
DNA: TGCAGTGCTACCGCGGAGGGGCGGGGTGGCTACACCTTC

D: NA
size: NA
J: TRBJ1-1
V: TRBV9
CDR3: CASSPLGGTEAFF
DNA: TGTGCCAGCAGCCCCTTAGGGGGAACTGAAGCTTTCTTT

D: TRBD1
size: few
J: TRBJ1-2
V: TRBV5-1
CDR3: CASSPGTGGYYGYTF
DNA: TGCGCCAGCAGCCCAGGGACAGGGGGTTACTATGGCTACACCTTC

D: TRBD2
size: few
J: TRBJ2-2
V: TRBV4-1
CDR3: CASSPGLGIGELFF
DNA: TGCGCCAGCAGCCCCGGACTAGGAATCGGGGAGCTGTTTTTT

D: TRBD1
size: NA
J: TRBJ2-3
V: TRBV10-3
CDR3: CAIRGGQGGTDTQYF
DNA: TGTGCCATCAGGGGCGGACAGGGAGGCACAGATACGCAGTATTTT

D: TRBD1
size: NA
J: TRBJ2-3
V: TRBV12-5
CDR3: CASGSTGTGVTDTQYF
DNA: TGTGCTAGTGGTTCCACCGGGACAGGGGTCACAGATACGCAGTATTTT

D: TRBD2
size: NA
J: TRBJ2-7
V: TRBV5-1
CDR3: CASSLEASGRYEQYF
DNA: TGCGCCAGCAGCTTGGAGGCTAGCGGGAGGTACGAGCAGTACTTC

D: NA
size: few
J: TRBJ1-6
V: TRBV7-8
CDR3: CASSFTQSPLHF
DNA: TGTGCCAGCAGTTTTACCCAGTCACCCCTCCACTTT

D: NA
size: NA
J: TRBJ2-7
V: TRBV12-3/TRBV12-4
CDR3: CASSFRQRGRGHDYEQYF
DNA: TGTGCCAGCAGTTTCAGGCAGCGGGGCAGGGGCCATGACTACGAGCAGTACTTC

D: NA
size: few
J: TRBJ2-5
V: TRBV12-3/TRBV12-4
CDR3: CASSLQGPFKETQYF
DNA: TGTGCCAGCAGCCTCCAAGGCCCCTTTAAAGAGACCCAGTACTTC

D: NA
size: many
J: TRBJ2-7
V: TRBV5-1
CDR3: CASSLAGSYEQYF
DNA: TGCGCCAGCAGCTTGGCCGGGAGCTACGAGCAGTACTTC

D: NA
size: NA
J: TRBJ2-1
V: TRBV12-3/TRBV12-4
CDR3: CASSTPYEQFF
DNA: TGTGCCAGCAGTACTCCATATGAGCAGTTCTTC

D: NA
size: NA
J: TRBJ2-5
V: TRBV7-2
CDR3: CASSLVSQETQNF
DNA: TGTGCCAGCAGCTTAGTCAGCCAAGAGACCCAGAACTTC

D: TRBD1
size: few
J: TRBJ1-1
V: TRBV30
CDR3: CAWSGTGGKGTEAFF
DNA: TGTGCCTGGAGCGGGACAGGGGGCAAAGGCACTGAAGCTTTCTTT

D: NA
size: NA
J: TRBJ1-2
V: TRBV6-5
CDR3: CASSYGGTDGYTF
DNA: TGTGCCAGCAGTTACGGGGGTACGGATGGCTACACCTTC

D: NA
size: few
J: TRBJ1-5
V: TRBV7-8
CDR3: CASSLALVSNQPQHF
DNA: TGTGCCAGCAGCTTAGCTCTTGTCAGCAATCAGCCCCAGCATTTT

D: TRBD2
size: NA
J: TRBJ2-7
V: TRBV20-1
CDR3: CSARDPGGSAYEQYF
DNA: TGCAGTGCTAGAGATCCGGGGGGATCAGCCTACGAGCAGTACTTC

D: TRBD1
size: NA
J: TRBJ1-1
V: TRBV11-1
CDR3: CASRDRGSMNTEAFF
DNA: TGTGCCAGCAGGGACAGGGGGAGCATGAACACTGAAGCTTTCTTT

D: NA
size: NA
J: TRBJ2-5
V: TRBV10-3
CDR3: CAISDRQETQYF
DNA: TGTGCCATCAGTGACAGACAAGAGACCCAGTACTTC

D: NA
size: NA
J: TRBJ1-5
V: TRBV28
CDR3: CASRLDSVLRPQHF
DNA: TGTGCCAGCAGATTAGACAGTGTTCTCCGGCCCCAGCATTTT

D: NA
size: NA
J: TRBJ1-1
V: TRBV5-1
CDR3: CATRGALNTEAFF
DNA: TGCGCCACCAGGGGCGCCCTGAACACTGAAGCTTTCTTT

D: TRBD2
size: NA
J: TRBJ2-2
V: TRBV5-1
CDR3: CASSLSGGNTGELFF
DNA: TGCGCCAGCAGCTTGAGCGGGGGGAACACCGGGGAGCTGTTTTTT

D: NA
size: NA
J: TRBJ2-3
V: TRBV4-1
CDR3: CASSQDLQAPLTSNTQYF
DNA: TGCGCCAGCAGCCAAGACCTTCAAGCGCCGCTCACATCAAATACGCAGTATTTT

D: TRBD1
size: once
J: TRBJ2-6
V: TRBV5-1
CDR3: CASSFPGQGALSGANVLTF
DNA: TGCGCCAGCAGCTTCCCGGGACAGGGGGCTCTCTCTGGGGCCAACGTCCTGACTTTC

D: NA
size: many
J: TRBJ1-6
V: TRBV7-2
CDR3: CASSLVSLQLHF
DNA: TGTGCCAGCAGCTTAGTTTCCCTTCAGCTCCACTTT

D: NA
size: NA
J: TRBJ1-3
V: TRBV12-3/TRBV12-4
CDR3: CASSSGGYSGNTIYF
DNA: TGTGCCAGCAGTTCCGGAGGGTACTCTGGAAACACCATATATTTT

D: NA
size: few
J: TRBJ2-3
V: TRBV28
CDR3: CASSWGPGGRIGDTQYF
DNA: TGTGCCAGCAGTTGGGGGCCTGGGGGGCGCATTGGAGATACGCAGTATTTT

D: TRBD2
size: NA
J: TRBJ2-3
V: TRBV7-2
CDR3: CASSTRTSGGSTDTQYF
DNA: TGTGCCAGCAGCACCCGGACTAGCGGAGGTAGCACAGATACGCAGTATTTT

D: NA
size: medium-sized
J: TRBJ2-3
V: TRBV24-1
CDR3: CASRDPSTDTQYF
DNA: TGTGCCAGCAGGGACCCAAGCACAGATACGCAGTATTTT

D: TRBD1
size: few
J: TRBJ1-1
V: TRBV7-9
CDR3: CASSSPWTGGLNTEAFF
DNA: TGTGCCAGCAGCTCCCCCTGGACAGGGGGATTAAACACTGAAGCTTTCTTT

D: NA
size: few
J: TRBJ1-2
V: TRBV6-6
CDR3: CASSYNGYTF
DNA: TGTGCCAGCAGTTATAATGGCTACACCTTC